This is a list of T cell receptor beta chains from one sample in a study of T cells in Graves' hyperthyroidism and ophthalmopathy. TCRdb recomputed calls from the multiplex PCR reads with MiXCR, one row per CDR3 protein. The table shows approximately 530,000 distinct CDR3 sequences, with roughly 21% occurring only once. The sequenced sample was blood. These TCRs come from a man between 35 and 55 years old with Graves' ophthalmopathy. The CDR3 runs from the conserved cysteine through the conserved F or W. A D gene is named only where the DNA matches it firmly. A row's size may be missing; if present it is once, few, many or a size class.

j_call | d_call | clone_size | v_call | cdr3_nt | cdr3_aa
TRBJ2-5 | TRBD1 | . | TRBV20-1 | TGCAGTGCTAGAGATGCGACAGGGGCCGTAAGAGAGACCCAGTACTTC | CSARDATGAVRETQYF
TRBJ1-6 | . | . | TRBV5-5 | TGTGCCAGCAGCTTGGATTGGACAGTGAACTCACCCCTCCACTTT | CASSLDWTVNSPLHF
TRBJ1-1 | . | . | TRBV25-1 | TGTGCCAGCAGGTACGGAATGAACACTGAAGCTTTCTTT | CASRYGMNTEAFF
TRBJ2-2 | TRBD2 | . | TRBV7-3 | TGTGCCAGCAGTCAAAGGGAGGGCAGTACCGGGGAGCTGTTTTTT | CASSQREGSTGELFF
TRBJ2-7 | . | . | TRBV18 | TGTGCCAGCTCACCAGAGGGTCTCGACGAGCAGTACTTC | CASSPEGLDEQYF
TRBJ1-2 | TRBD1 | many | TRBV27 | TGTGCCAGCAGAACCCTGGACAGGGGCAGGAGTGGCTACACCTTC | CASRTLDRGRSGYTF
TRBJ2-2 | TRBD1 | . | TRBV7-2 | TGTGCCAGCAGATATACAGGGGCCGGGGAGCTGTTTTTT | CASRYTGAGELFF
TRBJ2-5 | . | . | TRBV6-1 | TGTGCCAGCAGTCCCTACCCACTCCAAGAGACCCAGTACTTC | CASSPYPLQETQYF
TRBJ2-3 | TRBD2 | . | TRBV30 | TGTGCCTGGAGTCAGCCGGGACTAGCGGAGACAGATACGCAGTATTTT | CAWSQPGLAETDTQYF
TRBJ1-1 | . | many | TRBV5-1 | TGCGCCAGCAGCTTGGAAGGTCGGTGGGGGGCTGAAGCTTTCTTT | CASSLEGRWGAEAFF
TRBJ2-1 | TRBD2 | many | TRBV7-2 | TGTGCCAGCAGCTTAGCGCTTACTAGCGGGAATTACAATGAGCAGTTCTTC | CASSLALTSGNYNEQFF
TRBJ1-1 | TRBD1 | many | TRBV6-1 | TGTGCCAGCAGCACCGGGACAGGGAGCACTGAAGCTTTCTTT | CASSTGTGSTEAFF
TRBJ2-2 | TRBD2 | . | TRBV6-2/TRBV6-3 | TGTGCCAGCAGTTCCTGGGGTAGCGGGGGGTCCGGGGAGCTGTTTTTT | CASSSWGSGGSGELFF
TRBJ1-6 | TRBD1 | . | TRBV4-3 | TGCGCCAGCAGCCACCGACAGGGGCTGGGTTCACCCCTCCACTTT | CASSHRQGLGSPLHF
TRBJ2-5 | . | . | TRBV9 | TGTGCCAGCAGTACGTCTCCAGGGGAGGGGATCCAAGAGACCCAGTACTTC | CASSTSPGEGIQETQYF
TRBJ2-1 | . | many | TRBV28 | TGTGCCAGCAGTTTATCCTACAATGAGCAGTTCTTC | CASSLSYNEQFF
TRBJ1-4 | . | . | TRBV7-9 | TGTGCCAGCAGCCCCCCGGGACCTTTCCCAGCAAAACTGTTTTTT | CASSPPGPFPAKLFF
TRBJ2-1 | TRBD2 | few | TRBV6-1 | TGTGCCAGCAGACTCGGGGGGGCGCCCTACAATGAGCAGTTCTTC | CASRLGGAPYNEQFF
TRBJ2-1 | TRBD1 | many | TRBV28 | TGTGCCAGCAGCCATCGACAGGGTCCTACGACGGACAATGAGCAGTTCTTC | CASSHRQGPTTDNEQFF
TRBJ2-3 | TRBD1 | . | TRBV5-1 | TGCGCCAGCAGCGAACAGGGGGATACGCAGTATTTT | CASSEQGDTQYF
TRBJ2-6 | . | many | TRBV20-1 | TGCAGTGCCAATAGGGGAGCTGGGGCCAACGTCCTGACTTTC | CSANRGAGANVLTF
TRBJ2-7 | . | . | TRBV14 | TGTGCCAGCAGCCAACCGAGAACACCCTCCTACGAGCAGTACTTC | CASSQPRTPSYEQYF
TRBJ1-1 | . | few | TRBV27 | TGTGCCAGCAGTACCCCAGGGTCGAACACTGAAGCTTTCTTT | CASSTPGSNTEAFF
TRBJ1-1 | . | . | TRBV5-4 | TGTGCCAGCAGCGCAGACCCGGGACCCCGGAACACTGAAGCTTTCTTT | CASSADPGPRNTEAFF
TRBJ2-7 | TRBD1 | few | TRBV6-2/TRBV6-3 | TGTGCCAGCATACCGGGACAGGGTTCCTACGAGCAGTACTTC | CASIPGQGSYEQYF
TRBJ2-7 | TRBD2 | many | TRBV12-3/TRBV12-4 | TGTGCCAGCACTCCCGAAACGGGACTAGCGGGGCCCTACGAGCAGTACTTC | CASTPETGLAGPYEQYF
TRBJ1-5 | . | many | TRBV2 | TGTGCCAGCAGCCCTTCAGGGATCGGTCAGCCCCAGCATTTT | CASSPSGIGQPQHF
TRBJ2-7 | TRBD1 | many | TRBV27 | TGTGCCAGCAGTTCTCCTTCCGGGACAGGGGGCTACGAGCAGTACTTC | CASSSPSGTGGYEQYF
TRBJ2-5 | TRBD2 | many | TRBV3-1 | TGTGCCAGCAGCCAAGGACTAGCGGAAGAGACCCAGTACTTC | CASSQGLAEETQYF
TRBJ1-5 | . | . | TRBV7-2 | TGTGCCAGCGGCTTAGCGTTTAGCAATCAGCCCCAGCATTTT | CASGLAFSNQPQHF
TRBJ2-1 | TRBD2 | many | TRBV28 | TGTGCCAGCAGTAGTAGCGGGGGCCCGGGGAATGAGCAGTTCTTC | CASSSSGGPGNEQFF
TRBJ1-1 | . | many | TRBV6-5 | TGTGCCAGCAGTTACTCCAGCACCCTTGAAGCTTTCTTT | CASSYSSTLEAFF
TRBJ1-1 | TRBD1 | many | TRBV18 | TGTGCCAGCTCACCAAGCAGGGGGCTAGAAGCTTTCTTT | CASSPSRGLEAFF
TRBJ2-1 | TRBD2 | many | TRBV6-8 | TGTGCCAGCAGCCCGGGACTAGCGGGATTTGGGAACGTCTACAATGAGCAGTTCTTC | CASSPGLAGFGNVYNEQFF
TRBJ2-5 | TRBD1 | few | TRBV27 | TGTGCCAGCAGTTTACTGTATTCCGGGACAGGTCTACAAGAGACCCAGTACTTC | CASSLLYSGTGLQETQYF
TRBJ2-2 | TRBD2 | . | TRBV28 | TGTGCCAGCAGTTTATTACTAGCGGGAGGACGGACCGGGGAGCTGTTTTTT | CASSLLLAGGRTGELFF
TRBJ2-7 | TRBD2 | many | TRBV18 | TGTGCCAGCTCACCACCCCACAGTCGGGGGGGCGAGCAGTACTTC | CASSPPHSRGGEQYF
TRBJ1-2 | . | . | TRBV20-1 | TGCAGTGCTTCAACAGCCAAACTGGGTTATGGCTACACCTTC | CSASTAKLGYGYTF
TRBJ2-5 | TRBD2 | . | TRBV6-2/TRBV6-3 | TGTGCCAGCAGGAGCCTAGCGGTTATCGGAGAGACCCAGTACTTC | CASRSLAVIGETQYF
TRBJ2-6 | . | many | TRBV12-3/TRBV12-4 | TGTGCCAGCAGTATCTCCTCTGGGGCCAACGTCCTGACTTTC | CASSISSGANVLTF
TRBJ2-1 | . | many | TRBV7-8 | TGTGCCAGCAGCCACATCGACGGGAGCTTGGATGAGCAGTTCTTC | CASSHIDGSLDEQFF
TRBJ2-5 | TRBD2 | . | TRBV12-3/TRBV12-4 | TGTGCCAGCAGCTTCGGACTAGGGTTGGAGACCCAGTACTTC | CASSFGLGLETQYF
TRBJ2-7 | TRBD1 | many | TRBV12-3/TRBV12-4 | TGTGCCAGCAGTCTCGGGACAGTGGGGGAGCAGTACTTC | CASSLGTVGEQYF
TRBJ1-1 | . | many | TRBV7-3 | TGTGCCAGCAGCTTATTTCCCGCAGCGGGGGGGAAGGGGGGCACTGAAGCTTTCTTT | CASSLFPAAGGKGGTEAFF
TRBJ2-6 | TRBD2 | many | TRBV3-1 | TGTGCCAGCGAGCGGGGCGGGGCCAACGTCCTGACTTTC | CASERGGANVLTF
TRBJ2-1 | . | . | TRBV12-3/TRBV12-4 | TGTGCCAGCAGTTATTCCACGGGGTATGAGCAGTTCTTC | CASSYSTGYEQFF
TRBJ1-5 | TRBD1 | . | TRBV18 | TGTGCCAGCTCCCTCTCGACAGGGAAAAGCAATCAGCCCCAGCATTTT | CASSLSTGKSNQPQHF
TRBJ2-5 | . | few | TRBV29-1 | TGCAGCGTCGACCCATCTGACGGGGCTGGTGAGACCCAGTACTTC | CSVDPSDGAGETQYF
TRBJ1-2 | TRBD1 | many | TRBV30 | TGTGCCTTCCGGCAGGGGGGGGATGGCTACACCTTC | CAFRQGGDGYTF
TRBJ2-1 | . | many | TRBV19 | TGTGCCAGTAGTATAAGACCGAGCAATGAGCAGTTCTTC | CASSIRPSNEQFF
TRBJ1-1 | . | many | TRBV12-5 | TGTGCTAGTGGTTCCCGGCCCCTTTTGGCTGAAGCTTTCTTT | CASGSRPLLAEAFF
TRBJ1-1 | . | few | TRBV27 | TGTGCCAGCAGTTTATTGGGGCGGCGAGCTTTCTTT | CASSLLGRRAFF
TRBJ2-5 | TRBD2 | . | TRBV7-3 | TGTGCCAGCGGATACCCCCCTACCGGGACTAGCGGGAGCTTTCGGTACTTC | CASGYPPTGTSGSFRYF
TRBJ2-4 | . | many | TRBV4-2 | TGTGCCAGCAGCCAAGACCTAGCTCGGGCGAACATTCAGTACTTC | CASSQDLARANIQYF
TRBJ2-1 | TRBD2 | few | TRBV20-1 | TGCAGTGCTAGAGATTGGCTAGCGGGGGGTAATGAGCAGTTCTTC | CSARDWLAGGNEQFF
TRBJ2-2 | TRBD2 | . | TRBV28 | TGTGCCAGCTCTAGGACTAGCGGGATGAACACCGGGGAGCTGTTTTTT | CASSRTSGMNTGELFF